Listed below are T cell receptor beta chains from one sample, sequenced in a study of PD-1 blockade in mismatch repair-deficient tumors. TCRdb keeps only in-frame clones here, not all; method: immunoSEQ multiplex PCR. The sample has around 110,000 clones, more than 60% seen once. The sequencing used peripheral blood, collected about 60 weeks after starting pembrolizumab. Receptors originate from an adult with mismatch repair-deficient cancer. CDR3s leave out the opening cysteine and the closing phenylalanine or tryptophan. D genes are given only for firm matches. A clone size is listed for some rows: how often the clone was seen (once, few, many), or a class if it is expanded.

clone size: .; J gene: TRBJ2-1; CDR3 length: 13; D gene: .; V gene: TRBV5-5; CDR3 protein: ASSNRDLPNNEQF
clone size: .; J gene: TRBJ2-7; CDR3 length: 13; D gene: TRBD1; V gene: TRBV29-1; CDR3 protein: SVERGQGFPYEQY
clone size: .; J gene: TRBJ1-4; CDR3 length: 11; D gene: .; V gene: TRBV18; CDR3 protein: ASSPRGNEKLF
clone size: .; J gene: TRBJ2-7; CDR3 length: 10; D gene: TRBD1; V gene: TRBV10-2; CDR3 protein: ASTGGSYEQY
clone size: .; J gene: TRBJ2-2; CDR3 length: 11; D gene: .; V gene: TRBV6-4; CDR3 protein: ASSDWNTGELF
clone size: .; J gene: TRBJ2-2; CDR3 length: 10; D gene: .; V gene: TRBV30; CDR3 protein: AWRLSDGELF
clone size: .; J gene: TRBJ2-3; CDR3 length: 11; D gene: .; V gene: TRBV27; CDR3 protein: ASSLRFSDTQY
clone size: .; J gene: TRBJ2-1; CDR3 length: 14; D gene: .; V gene: TRBV7-3; CDR3 protein: ASSLQRAGLGNEQF
clone size: .; J gene: TRBJ1-1; CDR3 length: 13; D gene: TRBD1; V gene: TRBV6-5; CDR3 protein: ASRRQGSGISEAF
clone size: .; J gene: TRBJ2-1; CDR3 length: 14; D gene: .; V gene: TRBV19; CDR3 protein: ASTRSPGGTYNEQF
clone size: few; J gene: TRBJ1-5; CDR3 length: 10; D gene: .; V gene: TRBV5-5; CDR3 protein: ASSLVNQPQH
clone size: .; J gene: TRBJ2-1; CDR3 length: 18; D gene: TRBD2; V gene: TRBV13; CDR3 protein: ASSLGPGLAGKGSYNEQF
clone size: .; J gene: TRBJ2-5; CDR3 length: 11; D gene: TRBD2; V gene: TRBV2; CDR3 protein: ASSRSGSETQY
clone size: .; J gene: TRBJ2-7; CDR3 length: 13; D gene: .; V gene: TRBV10-3; CDR3 protein: AISEPGNGNYEQY
clone size: .; J gene: TRBJ2-6; CDR3 length: 15; D gene: TRBD1; V gene: TRBV5-1; CDR3 protein: ASSWLDRGAGANVLT
clone size: .; J gene: TRBJ1-3; CDR3 length: 15; D gene: .; V gene: TRBV11-2; CDR3 protein: ASSLGGPFVSGNTIY
clone size: once; J gene: TRBJ1-1; CDR3 length: 13; D gene: .; V gene: TRBV6-6; CDR3 protein: ASSYSRALDTEAF
clone size: .; J gene: TRBJ1-5; CDR3 length: 12; D gene: .; V gene: TRBV19; CDR3 protein: ASRRTEAHQPQH
clone size: few; J gene: TRBJ2-5; CDR3 length: 11; D gene: .; V gene: TRBV30; CDR3 protein: AWSAQALETQY
clone size: .; J gene: TRBJ2-1; CDR3 length: 13; D gene: TRBD2; V gene: TRBV4-1; CDR3 protein: ASSPAGSSYNEQF